This entry features one T cell receptor (beta chain) sequence. This sample is part of a study of blood T cell repertoires in COVID-19. Study-wide background: Specimens from acute and convalescent COVID-19 originated in the United States, Italy and Spain.

This table comes from immunoSEQ multiplex PCR, and its TCRdb copy is limited to in-frame clones, with some not included. The table shows 50,000 to 65,000 clones, with 75% to 90% occurring only once. Germline lookup yields CDR1 MGHDK and CDR2 SYGVNS. The CDR3 spans 14 residues. V shed 4 bases and J 4 bases; nucleotides not matched to a gene: 4. This TCR derives from a man aged 60-69 years with acute or convalescent COVID-19. The chain combines TRBV25-1 with TRBJ2-3; 8 positions agree with TRBD2. The material sequenced was peripheral blood. The CDR3 DNA sequence: TGTGCCAGCAGTGTAGCGGGGAAGGCAGATACGCAGTATTTT. As protein: CASSVAGKADTQYF.